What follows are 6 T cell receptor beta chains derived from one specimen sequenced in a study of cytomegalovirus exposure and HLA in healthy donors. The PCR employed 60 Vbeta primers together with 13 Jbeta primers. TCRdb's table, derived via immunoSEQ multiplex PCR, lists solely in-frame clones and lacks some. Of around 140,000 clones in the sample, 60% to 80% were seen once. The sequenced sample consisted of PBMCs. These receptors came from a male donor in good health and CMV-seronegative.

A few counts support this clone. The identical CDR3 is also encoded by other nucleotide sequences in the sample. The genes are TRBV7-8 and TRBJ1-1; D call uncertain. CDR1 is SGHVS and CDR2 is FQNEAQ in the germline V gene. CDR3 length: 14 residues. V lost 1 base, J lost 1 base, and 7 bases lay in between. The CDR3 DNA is TGTGCCAGCAGCTTAGTAGGAGGGAACACTGAAGCTTTCTTT. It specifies CASSLVGGNTEAFF.

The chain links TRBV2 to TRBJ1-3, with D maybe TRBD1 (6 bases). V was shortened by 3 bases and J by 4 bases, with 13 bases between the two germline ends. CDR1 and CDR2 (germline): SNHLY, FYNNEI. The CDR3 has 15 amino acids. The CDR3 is CASSDPGVPGNTIYF. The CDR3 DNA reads TGTGCCAGCAGTGATCCAGGGGTCCCCGGAAACACCATATATTTT.

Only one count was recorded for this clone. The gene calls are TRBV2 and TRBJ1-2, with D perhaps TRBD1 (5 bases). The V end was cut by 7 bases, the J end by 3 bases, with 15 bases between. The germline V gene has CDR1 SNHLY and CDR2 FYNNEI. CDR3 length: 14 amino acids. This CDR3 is CASTRRGIDYGYTF. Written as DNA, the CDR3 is TGTGCCAGCACTAGGAGGGGCATCGACTATGGCTACACCTTC. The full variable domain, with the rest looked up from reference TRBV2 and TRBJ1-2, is EPEVTQTPSHQVTQMGQEVILRCVPISNHLYFYWYRQILGQKVEFLVSFYNNEISEKSEIFDDQFSVERPDGSNFTLKIRSTKLEDSAMYFCASTRRGIDYGYTFGSGTRLTVV.

This CDR3 is CASSLVPSGGGPYEQYF. In nucleotides, the CDR3 is TGTGCCAGCAGCTTAGTTCCTAGCGGGGGGGGTCCTTACGAGCAGTACTTC. This chain uses TRBV7-2 with TRBJ2-7, with TRBD2 identical over 12 bases. V gave up 1 base and J gave up 4 bases; unmatched junction bases: 8. CDR3 size: 17 residues. In germline, CDR1 is SGHTA, CDR2 FQGNSA.

CDR3 nucleotide sequence: TGTGCCAGCAGTCTATACAGAGATTCACCCCTCCACTTT. Translating it yields CASSLYRDSPLHF. The chain uses TRBV6-5 and TRBJ1-6; D call uncertain. The V end was cut by 5 bases, the J end by 8 bases, with 10 bases between. Germline loops: CDR1 MNHEY, CDR2 SVGAGI. This CDR3 has 13 amino acids.

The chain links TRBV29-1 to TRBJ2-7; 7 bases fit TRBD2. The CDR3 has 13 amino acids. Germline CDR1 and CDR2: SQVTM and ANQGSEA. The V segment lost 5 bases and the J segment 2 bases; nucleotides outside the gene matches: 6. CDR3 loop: CSVNPGGTYEQYF. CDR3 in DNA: TGCAGCGTTAACCCCGGGGGGACCTACGAGCAGTACTTC.